The 16 T cell receptor beta chains in this list originate from one sample, sequenced in a study of CD8 T cells in ankylosing spondylitis. Overall study results and limits: A TCR beta motif of roughly eight highly homologous variants seemed to mark ankylosing spondylitis blood.

These receptors' antigens are unknown. MiXCR was run by TCRdb on the 5' RACE reads, yielding one entry per CDR3 protein. The table includes 220,000 or so distinct CDR3 sequences, about 18% detected once. Sequences were obtained from blood, either unsorted or a sorted T cell fraction (not recorded which). These receptor sequences come from a male donor with ankylosing spondylitis.

This clonotype was seen a few times. CDR3 region: CASSENGWSSQPQHF. CDR3 sequence (DNA): TGTGCCAGCAGTGAAAACGGGTGGTCCTCCCAGCCCCAGCATTTT. The chain couples TRBV6-1 to TRBJ1-5; D remains unclear. Per the germline V gene, CDR1 is MNHNS and CDR2 is SASEGT. With 2 bases removed from V and 7 bases from J, the gap between germline ends came to 15 bases. The CDR3 extends over 15 amino acids.

This chain joins TRBV15 and TRBJ2-7; 9 bases line up with TRBD1. CDR3 size: 15 residues. The germline gives CDR1 LNHNV, CDR2 YYDKDF (reference sequence). Trimming removed 6 bases from V and 0 bases from J; junction bases left unmatched: 6. This CDR3 is CATSSPGQGSYEQYF. CDR3 nucleotides: TGTGCCACCAGTAGCCCGGGACAGGGCTCCTACGAGCAGTACTTC.

This clonotype has ten or more counts. J is TRBJ2-3 and V is TRBV4-1, with 7 bases matching TRBD1. The CDR3 consists of 14 residues. Germline trimming cut 0 bases from V and 8 bases from J; bases unmatched to any gene: 5. Looked up from germline, CDR1 is MGHRA and CDR2 is YSYEKL. CDR3 residues: CASSQDKGGFTQYF. CDR3 nucleotides: TGCGCCAGCAGCCAAGATAAAGGGGGCTTTACGCAGTATTTT.

In this sample, this clonotype turned up many times. The chain carries TRBV28 and TRBJ1-4; no clear D. The V end lost 3 bases, the J end lost 0 bases, and 11 bases lay between the germline ends. Per germline, CDR1 MDHEN and CDR2 SYDVKM. CDR3 length: 16 residues. The CDR3 is CASSFDGRTTNEKLFF. CDR3 in DNA: TGTGCCAGCAGTTTCGATGGCAGGACAACTAATGAAAAACTGTTTTTT.

A few counts support this clonotype. This rearrangement joins TRBV27 to TRBJ1-5; maybe TRBD1 (5 bases). The CDR3 has 14 residues. Trimming left V 6 bases short and J 7 bases short, with 16 bases between. Germline CDR1 and CDR2: MNHEY and SMNVEV (reference sequence). The CDR3, as DNA: TGTGCCAGCAGCCCAGACGGGGGACGCCAGCCCCAGCATTTT. Its translation is CASSPDGGRQPQHF.

On this clonotype: This may stem from a read error, because a much larger clone lies one nucleotide away. The chain has TRBV6-1 and TRBJ2-5, with D maybe TRBD2 (6 bases). CDR3 length equals 14 residues. From germline, CDR1 is MNHNS and CDR2 SASEGT. Trimming left V 6 bases short and J 2 bases short, with 13 bases between. The CDR3 nucleotides read TGTGCCAGCAGCCCCGGGAGTCGGCAAGAGACCCAGTACTTC. Protein: CASSPGSRQETQYF.

J is TRBJ2-1 and V is TRBV14; D call uncertain. The V end lost 0 bases, the J end lost 4 bases, and 10 bases lay between the germline ends. The germline V gene encodes CDR1 SGHDN and CDR2 FVKESK. This CDR3 is 15 amino acids long. This CDR3 is CASSQDPGGYNEQFF. The DNA for the CDR3 is TGTGCCAGCAGCCAAGATCCAGGCGGATACAATGAGCAGTTCTTC.

V is TRBV3-1 and J is TRBJ2-5, with TRBD2 identical over 12 bases. Germline lookup yields CDR1 LGHDT and CDR2 YNNKEL (reference sequence). This CDR3 contains 16 residues. Germline trimming cut 5 bases from V and 2 bases from J; bases unmatched to any gene: 6. CDR3 DNA sequence: TGTGCCAGCAGCGCCCGGCTAGCGGGGGGGCAAGAGACCCAGTACTTC. This codes for CASSARLAGGQETQYF.

This clonotype turned up a few times. The CDR3 region is CASSPHPNTDTQYF. The DNA for the CDR3 is TGTGCCAGCAGCCCACACCCCAACACAGATACGCAGTATTTT. The V gene is TRBV7-8, the J gene TRBJ2-3; D not certain. The CDR3 has 14 residues. The V gene lost 5 bases and the J gene lost 2 bases, with 11 bases spanning the gap. CDR1 and CDR2 from the germline V gene are SGHVS and FQNEAQ.

Many counts were recorded for this clonotype. V is TRBV29-1 and J is TRBJ2-2; possibly TRBD1 for D (7 bases). V lost 2 bases and J 7 bases, leaving 17 bases between the germline ends. The CDR3 extends over 15 amino acids. Germline CDR1 reads SQVTM; CDR2 reads ANQGSEA. In DNA, the CDR3 is TGCAGCGTTGAAAGCCTTGGTCAGGGGGGCGGGGAGCTGTTTTTT. It is translated as CSVESLGQGGGELFF.

This chain joins TRBV6-2 or TRBV6-3 and TRBJ2-3, with a tentative D call TRBD2 (6 bases). Germline V gene data show CDR1 as MNHEY and CDR2 as SVGEGT. V was trimmed by 2 bases and J by 2 bases, leaving 26 bases between them. There are 20 residues in the CDR3. CDR3 in amino acids: CASSYPPTYHLAPDTDTQYF. Written as DNA, the CDR3 is TGTGCCAGCAGTTACCCACCAACCTACCATCTAGCGCCGGACACAGATACGCAGTATTTT.

V usage is TRBV28 and J usage is TRBJ2-1; 7 bases map to TRBD1. CDR3 size: 15 residues. Germline values: CDR1 MDHEN, CDR2 SYDVKM. Trimming took 6 bases from V and 4 from J; bases not matched to a gene: 9. CDR3 residues: CASSPTGLPYNEQFF. CDR3 sequence (DNA): TGTGCCAGCAGCCCGACAGGGCTTCCGTACAATGAGCAGTTCTTC.

Comments on this clonotype: A much larger clone differs from this one at a single base, so this may be a read error. The chain carries TRBV29-1 and TRBJ2-7; no reliable D call. This CDR3 region has 12 residues. The germline V gene has CDR1 SQVTM and CDR2 ANQGSEA. The CDR3 spells CSVQTTPYEEYF. CDR3 sequence (DNA): TGCAGCGTTCAGACAACCCCCTACGAGGAGTACTTC.

The sample holds a few counts of this clonotype. V is TRBV27 and J is TRBJ1-1, with a weak D call TRBD1 (6 bases). V was shortened by 6 bases and J by 3 bases, with 11 bases between the two germline ends. The length of the CDR3 is 13 residues. Germline values: CDR1 MNHEY, CDR2 SMNVEV (reference sequence). This CDR3 is CASRPGHHTEAFF. The CDR3 DNA sequence: TGTGCCAGCAGACCGGGACACCACACTGAAGCTTTCTTT.

This clonotype was seen only a few times. J is TRBJ2-7 and V is TRBV27; perhaps TRBD2 as D (5 bases). Germline V gene lookup returns CDR1 MNHEY and CDR2 SMNVEV (reference sequence). V lost 5 bases to trimming and J lost 3 bases, with 8 bases between them. The length of the CDR3 is 12 residues. This CDR3 is CASSEGGYEQYF. CDR3 coding DNA: TGTGCCAGCAGTGAAGGAGGCTACGAGCAGTACTTC.

This clonotype was seen a handful of times. The chain uses TRBV19 and TRBJ1-5; D not resolved. The V and J ends lost 9 bases and 2 bases respectively, with 14 bases between them. This CDR3 region has 14 residues. Germline CDR1 is LNHDA and CDR2 is SQIVND (reference sequence). CDR3 nucleotides: TGTGCCAGCCGACGGAAAGAGCGCAATCAGCCCCAGCATTTT. As protein: CASRRKERNQPQHF. Filled out from reference TRBV19 and TRBJ1-5, the complete variable domain reads DGGITQSPKYLFRKEGQNVTLSCEQNLNHDAMYWYRQDPGQGLRLIYYSQIVNDFQKGDIAEGYSVSREKKESFPLTVTSAQKNPTAFYLCASRRKERNQPQHFGDGTRLSIL.